This entry describes one T cell receptor beta chain. This entry belongs to a study of blood T cell repertoires in COVID-19. In the study overall: Sites across the United States, Italy and Spain contributed samples from acute and convalescent COVID-19. The analysed material was cDNA or gDNA that came from T cells, B-cell-depleted T cells, or PBMCs.

The CDR3 has 15 amino acids. Trimming removed 4 bases from V and 7 bases from J; junction bases left unmatched: 10. CDR1 is MNHEY and CDR2 is SMNVEV in the germline V gene (reference sequence). Authors' processing steps: Amplification of reference gene primers was used by the study to estimate nucleated cell counts. Using immunoSEQ multiplex PCR, the repertoire was profiled, and TCRdb retains in-frame clones only, with some absent. The DNA gave D and trimming, while V, J and clone size come from that table. The data show under 130,000 clones, 65% to 80% seen once. The sequence derives from a woman between 65 and 79 years old with acute or convalescent COVID-19. The chain combines TRBV27 with TRBJ1-2; 9 bases agree with TRBD1. Source material: peripheral blood. As DNA, the CDR3 is TGTGCCAGCAGTTCTGCCGGGACAGGGTTTTTTGGCTACACCTTC. The encoded protein is CASSSAGTGFFGYTF.